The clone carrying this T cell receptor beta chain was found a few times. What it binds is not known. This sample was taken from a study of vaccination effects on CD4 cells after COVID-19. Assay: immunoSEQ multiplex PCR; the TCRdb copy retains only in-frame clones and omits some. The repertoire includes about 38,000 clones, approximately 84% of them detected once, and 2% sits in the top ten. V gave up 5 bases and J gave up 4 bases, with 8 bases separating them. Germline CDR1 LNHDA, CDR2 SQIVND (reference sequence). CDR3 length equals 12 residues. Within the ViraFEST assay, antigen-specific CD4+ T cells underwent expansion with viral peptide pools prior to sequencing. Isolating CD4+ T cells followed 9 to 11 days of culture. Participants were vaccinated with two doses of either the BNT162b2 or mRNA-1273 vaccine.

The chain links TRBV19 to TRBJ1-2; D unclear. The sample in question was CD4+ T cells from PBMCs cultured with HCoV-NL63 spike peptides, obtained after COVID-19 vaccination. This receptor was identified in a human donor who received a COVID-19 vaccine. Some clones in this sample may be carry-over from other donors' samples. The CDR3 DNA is TGTGCCAGTAGTTATGGTGGCTATGGCTACACCTTC. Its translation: CASSYGGYGYTF.